Listed below are T cell receptor beta chains from one sample, sequenced in a study of T cell repertoires in cytomegalovirus infection. TCRdb redid the calling of the reads with MiXCR, one entry per CDR3 protein. Of approximately 290,000 distinct CDR3 sequences listed, roughly 26% are singletons. The sample was PBMCs. These receptor sequences come from a human donor in good health (CMV status not recorded). Some clones in this sample may be carry-over from other donors' samples. Both conserved end residues are part of each CDR3. Fields, in order: V gene, J gene, clone size, D gene, CDR3 DNA, CDR3 protein. D genes are given only for firm matches. Clone sizes are given selectively: once, few, many, or a class where the clone is expanded.

TRBV7-2,TRBJ2-1,NA,NA,TGTGCCAGCAGCTTTTTCGATGAGCAGTTCTTC,CASSFFDEQFF
TRBV28,TRBJ2-7,NA,NA,TGTGCCAGCGCAGGGCCACTAAAGCAGTACTTC,CASAGPLKQYF
TRBV11-2,TRBJ1-3,many,NA,TGTGCCAGCAGCTTAGAACCGGACACCATATATTTT,CASSLEPDTIYF
TRBV7-2,TRBJ1-6,many,NA,TGTGCCAGCAGCTTATGGGGTAATTCACCCCTCCACTTT,CASSLWGNSPLHF
TRBV7-2,TRBJ1-2,many,NA,TGTGCCAGCAGCTCCTCGGGGTATGGCTACACCTTC,CASSSSGYGYTF
TRBV24-1,TRBJ1-1,few,TRBD1,TGTGCCACCAGTGACCCAGGACAGGGGATCTCTGAAGCTTTCTTT,CATSDPGQGISEAFF
TRBV29-1,TRBJ2-5,many,NA,TGCAGCGTTGAAGCGCTAGACAACCAAGAGACCCAGTACTTC,CSVEALDNQETQYF
TRBV18,TRBJ2-5,few,TRBD1,TGTGCCAGCTCACCAGGACCGGGACAGGGGAAAGAGACCCAGTACTTC,CASSPGPGQGKETQYF
TRBV27,TRBJ2-6,NA,TRBD2,TGTGCCAGCAGCCTGACTAGCGGGAGAACTGGGGCCAACGTCCTGACTTTC,CASSLTSGRTGANVLTF
TRBV28,TRBJ2-1,NA,TRBD1,TGTGCCAGCACACCGGGACAGTACAATGAGCAGTTCTTC,CASTPGQYNEQFF
TRBV18,TRBJ1-6,NA,TRBD1,TGTGCCAGCTCACCGATGGGACAGGGGGCCCTATTTTCACCCCTCCACTTT,CASSPMGQGALFSPLHF
TRBV6-1,TRBJ2-6,many,NA,TGTGCCAGCGGCAACATCGCTGGGGCCAACGTCCTGACTTTC,CASGNIAGANVLTF
TRBV7-9,TRBJ2-7,few,TRBD1,TGTGCCAGCACCGGGACAGGTTATTACGAGCAGTACTTC,CASTGTGYYEQYF
TRBV7-2,TRBJ2-1,many,TRBD2,TGTGCCAGCAGCTTGCTAGCGGGAGTGGGTAATGAGCAGTTCTTC,CASSLLAGVGNEQFF
TRBV10-3,TRBJ2-2,NA,NA,TGTGCCATCAGTGAGTCGGTGGAGGGGAGTTTGAACACCGGGGAGCTGTTTTTT,CAISESVEGSLNTGELFF
TRBV28,TRBJ1-3,few,TRBD1,TGTGCCAGCAGGGAACAGGGGGAGACTGGAAACACCATATATTTT,CASREQGETGNTIYF
TRBV7-2,TRBJ2-5,many,TRBD1,TGTGCCAGCAGCCTTCGCCACAGGGGAGAGACCCAGTACTTC,CASSLRHRGETQYF
TRBV5-1,TRBJ2-4,few,NA,TGCGCCAGCAGCTTGGCCACCCAGCTAAACATTCAGTACTTC,CASSLATQLNIQYF
TRBV7-2,TRBJ1-2,many,NA,TGTGCCAGCAGCTTTTCGGCGGGGGACCGCTATGGCTACACCTTC,CASSFSAGDRYGYTF
TRBV20-1,TRBJ1-5,NA,NA,TGCAGTGCTCATGACTGGGGTTATCAGCCCCAGCATTTT,CSAHDWGYQPQHF
TRBV28,TRBJ2-7,NA,TRBD2,TGTGCCAGCAGTTTTAGCGGGAGGGCCCACGAGCAGTACTTC,CASSFSGRAHEQYF
TRBV2,TRBJ2-3,few,TRBD1,TGTGCCAGCAGTGAAGCTCGGACAGGGGGCGAGGCTACGCAGTATTTT,CASSEARTGGEATQYF
TRBV11-2,TRBJ2-1,NA,NA,TGTGCCAGCAGCTTAGAGAGACACTACTCCTACAATGAGCAGTTCTTC,CASSLERHYSYNEQFF
TRBV7-9,TRBJ2-7,many,TRBD1,TGTGCCAGCAGCTTCAGGGACAGGGTATTCAACGAGCAGTACTTC,CASSFRDRVFNEQYF
TRBV4-1,TRBJ1-6,NA,NA,TGCGCCAGCAGCCAAGGCCAAGGGAGCTCCTATAATTCACCCCTCCACTTT,CASSQGQGSSYNSPLHF